These 27 T cell receptor beta chains share one sample of origin, sequenced in a study of blood T cell repertoires in COVID-19. Using immunoSEQ multiplex PCR, the repertoire was profiled, and TCRdb retains in-frame clones only, with some absent. Found here are about 250,000 clones, about nine tenths of them singletons; the top ten hold approximately 3%. Sequenced sample: PBMCs or T cells enriched from blood (not recorded which). The receptors derive from a woman in her fifties or sixties who had recovered from COVID-19.

The DNA of the CDR3 is TGTGCCAGCAGCACGGGACTAGCGGGGATCACAGATACGCAGTATTTT. The encoded protein is CASSTGLAGITDTQYF. This chain uses TRBV5-4 with TRBJ2-3; 13 nucleotides line up with TRBD2. Trimming took 4 bases from V and 2 from J; bases not matched to a gene: 4. Per germline, CDR1 SGHNT and CDR2 YYREEE (reference sequence). The CDR3 runs to 16 residues.

In its sample, this clone was seen once. This chain connects TRBV7-6 to TRBJ1-2; TRBD1 is a possible D gene (6 bases). This CDR3 contains 16 residues. From germline, CDR1 is SGHVS and CDR2 FNYEAQ. V lost 4 bases to trimming and J lost 4 bases, with 19 bases between them. CDR3 DNA: TGTGCCAGCAGCTCGACGACAGGTCTATCCGGCTATGGCTACACCTTC. Protein product: CASSSTTGLSGYGYTF.

The chain combines TRBV28 with TRBJ2-5; possible D gene TRBD1, 6 bases. The CDR3 runs to 14 residues. With 8 bases removed from V and 3 bases from J, the gap between germline ends came to 16 bases. Germline loops: CDR1 MDHEN, CDR2 SYDVKM. This CDR3 reads CASLPGTPKETQYF. DNA for the CDR3: TGTGCCAGCCTCCCAGGGACACCAAAAGAGACCCAGTACTTC.

V usage is TRBV6-2 or TRBV6-3 and J usage is TRBJ2-1, with 14 bases that match TRBD2. The CDR3 consists of 17 residues. Germline CDR1 is MNHEY and CDR2 is SVGEGT. Trimming removed 4 bases from V and 9 bases from J; junction bases left unmatched: 11. CDR3: CASSSFGTSGSFSEQFF. CDR3 in DNA: TGTGCCAGCAGTTCGTTTGGGACTAGCGGGAGTTTCAGTGAGCAGTTCTTC.

J is TRBJ2-2 and V is TRBV11-2; 10 nucleotides line up with TRBD2. Germline values: CDR1 SGHAT, CDR2 FQNNGV. V lost 4 bases to trimming and J lost 6 bases; unmatched junction nucleotides: 11. The CDR3 has 17 amino acids. CDR3 loop: CASSSTLAGAIPGELFF. The CDR3 DNA reads TGTGCCAGCAGCTCAACCCTAGCGGGAGCTATCCCCGGGGAGCTGTTTTTT.

This clone was detected once. The chain links TRBV19 to TRBJ1-2; D may be TRBD1 (6 bases). The CDR3 has 14 residues. Trimming stripped 5 bases from V and 0 bases from J, with 10 bases between. Germline V gene data show CDR1 as LNHDA and CDR2 as SQIVND (reference sequence). This CDR3 reads CASSEDRANYGYTF. DNA of the CDR3: TGTGCCAGTAGTGAGGACAGAGCTAACTATGGCTACACCTTC.

The rearrangement joins TRBV6-2 or TRBV6-3 to TRBJ1-5; maybe TRBD1 (6 bases). Between the trimmed V and J ends, which lost 6 bases and 9 bases, there was a span of 18 bases. The V gene's germline CDR1 is MNHEY and CDR2 SVGEGT. The CDR3 spans 14 residues. The CDR3 nucleotides read TGTGCCAGCAGCCGACGGGACACCTCCCGGCCCCAGCATTTT. Encoded protein: CASSRRDTSRPQHF.

V is TRBV7-3 and J is TRBJ2-2, with D tentatively TRBD2 (5 bases). V lost 1 base to trimming and J lost 0 bases, with 9 bases between them. The germline gives CDR1 SGHTA, CDR2 FQGTGA. The CDR3 covers 16 residues. The CDR3 nucleotides read TGTGCCAGCAGCTTAAGGGCGGGTACGAACACCGGGGAGCTGTTTTTT. Amino acids: CASSLRAGTNTGELFF. Full variable domain (missing parts from reference TRBV7-3 and TRBJ2-2): GAGVSQTPSNKVTEKGKYVELRCDPISGHTALYWYRQSLGQGPEFLIYFQGTGAADDSGLPNDRFFAVRPEGSVSTLKIQRTERGDSAVYLCASSLRAGTNTGELFFGEGSRLTVL.

This clone occurred once. The chain couples TRBV9 to TRBJ2-5, with 8 bases that match TRBD2. Germline V lookup: CDR1 SGDLS, CDR2 YYNGEE. The CDR3 contains 15 residues. Trimming cost V 4 bases and J 4 bases; bases outside gene matches: 9. CDR3 DNA sequence: TGTGCCAGCAGCCCTTTTCGGGGGGGGTTAGAGACCCAGTACTTC. This codes for CASSPFRGGLETQYF.

The V gene is TRBV7-2, the J gene TRBJ2-3, with 8 bases that match TRBD2. This CDR3 is 17 amino acids long. The V segment lost 1 base and the J segment 1 base; nucleotides outside the gene matches: 7. Germline CDR1 SGHTA, CDR2 FQGNSA. CDR3 nucleotide sequence: TGTGCCAGCAGCTTAGACCAAGCGGGAGTACGCACAGATACGCAGTATTTT. Translation: CASSLDQAGVRTDTQYF.

The chain couples TRBV7-2 to TRBJ2-7; the match to TRBD2 covers 14 bases. This CDR3 is built from 16 residues. The germline CDR1 and CDR2 sequences are SGHTA and FQGNSA. The trim removed 5 bases at V and 3 bases at J, leaving 6 bases unmatched. The CDR3 DNA is TGTGCCAGCAGCCTAATGGGACTAGCGGGAGACTACGAGCAGTACTTC. It is translated as CASSLMGLAGDYEQYF. Filled out from reference TRBV7-2 and TRBJ2-7, the complete variable domain reads GAGVSQSPSNKVTEKGKDVELRCDPISGHTALYWYRQSLGQGLEFLIYFQGNSAPDKSGLPSDRFSAERTGGSVSTLTIQRTQQEDSAVYLCASSLMGLAGDYEQYFGPGTRLTVT.

This chain links TRBV9 with TRBJ2-5; 7 bases align to TRBD2. V lost 0 bases to trimming and J lost 1 base; unmatched junction nucleotides: 6. Germline CDR1 SGDLS, CDR2 YYNGEE. The CDR3 loop spans 16 amino acids. Here the CDR3 reads CASSVGSGTPQETQYF. DNA of the CDR3: TGTGCCAGCAGCGTAGGAAGCGGGACCCCCCAAGAGACCCAGTACTTC.

The J gene is TRBJ2-5, the V gene TRBV27; D gene uncertain. Germline V lookup: CDR1 MNHEY, CDR2 SMNVEV (reference sequence). Trimming removed 4 bases at V and 0 bases at J, with 9 bases between. The CDR3 runs 14 residues. CDR3 region: CASSSPPYQETQYF. The DNA for the CDR3 is TGTGCCAGCAGTTCCCCCCCGTACCAAGAGACCCAGTACTTC.

The chain has TRBV5-1 and TRBJ2-3; 8 bases align to TRBD2. V was clipped by 0 bases and J by 1 base; unmatched bases: 4. Germline CDR1 and CDR2: SGHRS and YFSETQ. The CDR3 is 16 residues long. The CDR3 coding sequence is TGCGCCAGCAGCTTGGATGGAGCGGGAGGCACAGATACGCAGTATTTT. Encoded protein: CASSLDGAGGTDTQYF. The entire variable domain, with the rest obtained from reference TRBV5-1 and TRBJ2-3, is as follows: KAGVTQTPRYLIKTRGQQVTLSCSPISGHRSVSWYQQTPGQGLQFLFEYFSETQRNKGNFPGRFSGRQFSNSRSEMNVSTLELGDSALYLCASSLDGAGGTDTQYFGPGTRLTVL.

The chain links TRBV19 to TRBJ2-1; 14 bases map to TRBD2. Germline V gene data show CDR1 as LNHDA and CDR2 as SQIVND (reference sequence). The CDR3 totals 16 residues. J gave up 4 bases and V 2 bases, and 1 base lay outside the gene matches. Here the CDR3 reads CASSIRLAGGYNEQFF. The DNA of the CDR3 is TGTGCCAGTAGTATAAGACTAGCGGGAGGGTACAATGAGCAGTTCTTC. The full variable domain, rest sourced from reference TRBV19 and TRBJ2-1, is DGGITQSPKYLFRKEGQNVTLSCEQNLNHDAMYWYRQDPGQGLRLIYYSQIVNDFQKGDIAEGYSVSREKKESFPLTVTSAQKNPTAFYLCASSIRLAGGYNEQFFGPGTRLTVL.

This clone was found a few times. The chain combines TRBV28 with TRBJ1-5, with 8 bases aligning to TRBD1. The V segment lost 6 bases and the J segment 4 bases; nucleotides outside the gene matches: 11. Germline V gives CDR1 MDHEN, CDR2 SYDVKM. The CDR3 is 16 amino acids. CDR3 sequence: CASRPSRTGNNQPQHF. CDR3 DNA: TGTGCCAGCAGACCATCCAGGACAGGGAATAATCAGCCCCAGCATTTT.

The rearrangement joins TRBV12-3 or TRBV12-4 to TRBJ1-2; D remains ambiguous. Trimming stripped 7 bases from V and 8 bases from J, with 14 bases between. CDR3 size: 12 residues. CDR3 DNA sequence: TGTGCCAGCACTCTGGGCGTGCAGGGCTACACCTTC. Residues: CASTLGVQGYTF.

The chain couples TRBV18 to TRBJ2-1, with 10 bases identical to TRBD2. V shed 0 bases and J 10 bases; nucleotides not matched to a gene: 6. Germline CDR1 reads KGHSH; CDR2 reads LQKENI. This CDR3 has 15 amino acids. In nucleotides, the CDR3 is TGTGCCAGCTCACCACCTCTAGCGGGAGCAGGGGAGCAGTTCTTC. It codes for CASSPPLAGAGEQFF.

This rearrangement joins TRBV4-3 to TRBJ2-3; D is uncertain. Trimming pared 2 bases from V and 0 bases from J, leaving 3 bases between. CDR1 and CDR2 (germline): LGHNA, YSLEER. The CDR3 is 13 residues long. The CDR3 coding sequence is TGCGCCAGCAGCCAACTGAGCACAGATACGCAGTATTTT. This translates into CASSQLSTDTQYF.

This chain joins TRBV30 and TRBJ2-7; perhaps TRBD2 as D (5 bases). Germline CDR1 GTSNPN, CDR2 SVGIG (reference sequence). CDR3 length equals 12 residues. Trimming took 2 bases from V and 7 from J, leaving 12 bases between them. The CDR3 nucleotides are TGTGCCTGGAGTAAAGCGTCGGGGGAGCAGTACTTC. It encodes CAWSKASGEQYF.

This chain joins TRBV20-1 and TRBJ2-3; 9 bases match TRBD2. Trimming removed 3 bases from V and 2 bases from J; junction bases left unmatched: 9. This CDR3 contains 16 residues. From germline, CDR1 is DFQATT and CDR2 SNEGSKA (reference sequence). As DNA, the CDR3 is TGCAGTGCTAGTCCCATGACTAGCGGATACACAGATACGCAGTATTTT. Protein product: CSASPMTSGYTDTQYF.

This chain connects TRBV11-1 to TRBJ2-5; 7 bases align to TRBD1. This CDR3 is 14 amino acids long. Germline V lookup: CDR1 SGHAT, CDR2 FQDESV (reference sequence). The J segment lost 6 bases and the V segment lost 5 bases, leaving 9 bases of the junction unmatched. CDR3 amino acids: CASSPRQGGKTQYF. CDR3 sequence (DNA): TGTGCCAGCAGCCCAAGACAGGGTGGGAAGACCCAGTACTTC.

V usage is TRBV7-3 and J usage is TRBJ2-6, with TRBD1 as a possible D gene (6 bases). The germline gives CDR1 SGHTA, CDR2 FQGTGA. This CDR3 region has 16 residues. Deletions cut 3 bases from V and 2 bases from J, with 11 bases between. The CDR3 DNA follows: TGTGCCAGCAGCTTGAACAGGGTCACTGGGGCCAACGTCCTGACTTTC. Its translation is CASSLNRVTGANVLTF.

The chain uses TRBV19 and TRBJ2-7, with a possible D match to TRBD1 (6 bases). V was cut by 5 bases and J by 5 bases, with 13 bases left in between. Germline CDR1 is LNHDA and CDR2 is SQIVND (reference sequence). This CDR3 is built from 13 residues. The CDR3 reads CASSGQTANEQYF. As DNA, the CDR3 is TGTGCCAGTAGTGGACAGACAGCAAACGAGCAGTACTTC.

This chain links TRBV2 with TRBJ1-1; unclear D gene. V lost 7 bases to trimming and J lost 8 bases, with 11 bases between them. Germline V CDR1 and CDR2: SNHLY, FYNNEI. The CDR3 is 11 amino acids. The CDR3 bases are TGTGCCAGCATTACGAGGATGGAAGCTTTCTTT. This gives the protein CASITRMEAFF.

The chain recombines TRBV2 with TRBJ2-1; maybe TRBD1 (5 bases). The CDR3 runs to 15 residues. Germline loops: CDR1 SNHLY, CDR2 FYNNEI. The V gene lost 6 bases and the J gene lost 4 bases, with 16 bases spanning the gap. CDR3 loop: CASRLQGREYNEQFF. CDR3 DNA: TGTGCCAGCAGACTACAAGGCAGGGAATACAATGAGCAGTTCTTC.

The chain carries TRBV18 and TRBJ2-7; 7 bases match TRBD1. CDR1 is KGHSH and CDR2 is LQKENI in the germline V gene. V trimming: 4 bases; J trimming: 4 bases; junction bases outside the gene matches: 7. This CDR3 has 14 amino acids. In DNA, the CDR3 is TGTGCCAGCTCACTAACCGGGACAGATTACGAGCAGTACTTC. Its translation: CASSLTGTDYEQYF.